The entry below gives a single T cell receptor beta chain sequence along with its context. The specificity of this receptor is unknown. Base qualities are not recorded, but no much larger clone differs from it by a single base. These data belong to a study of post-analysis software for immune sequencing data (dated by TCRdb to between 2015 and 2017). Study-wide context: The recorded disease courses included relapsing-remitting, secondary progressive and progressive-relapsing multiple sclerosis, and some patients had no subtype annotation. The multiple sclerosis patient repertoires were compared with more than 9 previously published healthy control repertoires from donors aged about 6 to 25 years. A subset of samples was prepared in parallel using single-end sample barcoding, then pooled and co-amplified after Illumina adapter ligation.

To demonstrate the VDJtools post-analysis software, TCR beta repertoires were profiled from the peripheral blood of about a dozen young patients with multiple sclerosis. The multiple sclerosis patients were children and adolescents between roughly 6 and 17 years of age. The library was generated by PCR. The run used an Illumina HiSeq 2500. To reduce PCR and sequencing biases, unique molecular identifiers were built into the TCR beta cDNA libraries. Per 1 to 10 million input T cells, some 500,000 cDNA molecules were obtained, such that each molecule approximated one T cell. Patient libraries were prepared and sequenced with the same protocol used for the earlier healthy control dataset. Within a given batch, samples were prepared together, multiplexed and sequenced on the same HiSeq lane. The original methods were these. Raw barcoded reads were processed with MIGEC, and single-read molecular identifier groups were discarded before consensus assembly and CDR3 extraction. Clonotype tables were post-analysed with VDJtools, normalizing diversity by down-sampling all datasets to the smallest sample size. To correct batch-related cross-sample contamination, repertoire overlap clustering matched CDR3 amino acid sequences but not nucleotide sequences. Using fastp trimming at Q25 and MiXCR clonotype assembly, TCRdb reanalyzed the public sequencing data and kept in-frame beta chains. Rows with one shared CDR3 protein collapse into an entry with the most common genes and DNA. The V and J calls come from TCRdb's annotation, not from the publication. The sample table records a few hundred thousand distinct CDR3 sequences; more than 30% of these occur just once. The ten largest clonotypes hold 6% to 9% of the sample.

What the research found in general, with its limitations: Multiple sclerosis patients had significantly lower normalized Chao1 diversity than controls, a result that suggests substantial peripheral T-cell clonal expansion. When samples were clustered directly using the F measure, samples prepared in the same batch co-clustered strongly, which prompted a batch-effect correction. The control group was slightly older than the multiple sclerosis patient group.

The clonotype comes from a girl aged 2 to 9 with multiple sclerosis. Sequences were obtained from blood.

DNA sequence: TGTGCCAGCAAGGGAAACACTGAAGCTTTCTTT. The resulting protein is CASKGNTEAFF. The chain uses TRBV19 and TRBJ1-1, with the D gene call left open. V drops 9 bases and J drops 2 bases, leaving 7 bases in between. The germline V gene (reference sequence) specifies LNHDA as CDR1 and SQIVND as CDR2. The CDR3, from cysteine to phenylalanine, totals 11 residues. The entry retains the CDR3 DNA only, 33 bases that are in frame from base 1.